A selection of T cell receptor beta chains follows, all from one sample in a study of shared clonotypes between healthy human individuals. The repertoire was sequenced with immunoSEQ multiplex PCR; TCRdb's copy has only in-frame clones and lacks some. The sample has under 200,000 clones; around 93% are singletons. Sequencing was performed on naive CD4+ T cells sorted from blood. The receptor source for this set is a woman aged 25 to 39 in good health. Each CDR3 is given with its conserved first and last residue. D genes are given only for firm matches. Expanded clones get a size class; other rows say once, few or many, or leave the size out.

V gene: TRBV21-1
clone size: NA
D gene: NA
J gene: TRBJ2-5
CDR3 DNA: TGTGCCAGCAGCAAAGCGGAATGGGACAGGGCTGAGACCCAGTACTTC
CDR3 protein: CASSKAEWDRAETQYF

V gene: TRBV21-1
clone size: NA
D gene: NA
J gene: TRBJ1-5
CDR3 DNA: TGTGCCAGCAGCAAAGTAAAGGAGGGAGCGGACAGAGATCAGCCCCAGCATTTT
CDR3 protein: CASSKVKEGADRDQPQHF

V gene: TRBV9
clone size: NA
D gene: NA
J gene: TRBJ2-6
CDR3 DNA: TGTGCCAGCAGCCCCCAACGAATCTCTGGGGCCAACGTCCTGACTTTC
CDR3 protein: CASSPQRISGANVLTF

V gene: TRBV28
clone size: NA
D gene: TRBD2
J gene: TRBJ2-1
CDR3 DNA: TGTGCCAGCAGTTTAGCGACCCTAGGACTAGCGGGTTATGGGCAGTTCTTC
CDR3 protein: CASSLATLGLAGYGQFF

V gene: TRBV4-2
clone size: NA
D gene: NA
J gene: TRBJ1-5
CDR3 DNA: TGTGCCAGCAGCCAAGACTCGTCGGGGGTCCCCAATCAGCCCCAGCATTTT
CDR3 protein: CASSQDSSGVPNQPQHF

V gene: TRBV29-1
clone size: NA
D gene: NA
J gene: TRBJ2-3
CDR3 DNA: TGCAGCGTTAGGGTAGATACGCAGTATTTT
CDR3 protein: CSVRVDTQYF

V gene: TRBV28
clone size: NA
D gene: NA
J gene: TRBJ1-5
CDR3 DNA: TGTGCCAGCATGGTGAAGGGCGAGCCCCAGCATTTT
CDR3 protein: CASMVKGEPQHF

V gene: TRBV6-1
clone size: NA
D gene: NA
J gene: TRBJ1-5
CDR3 DNA: TGTGCCAGCAGTGAAACTCCCTTTTCGCATTTT
CDR3 protein: CASSETPFSHF

V gene: TRBV18
clone size: NA
D gene: NA
J gene: TRBJ1-1
CDR3 DNA: TGTGCCAGCTCGATGGGGCAGAAGAACACTGAAGCTTTCTTT
CDR3 protein: CASSMGQKNTEAFF

V gene: TRBV4-2
clone size: once
D gene: NA
J gene: TRBJ2-7
CDR3 DNA: TGTGCCAGCAGCCAAGCTCGGGGAGCCTTCGAGCAGTACTTC
CDR3 protein: CASSQARGAFEQYF

V gene: TRBV5-5
clone size: NA
D gene: NA
J gene: TRBJ2-7
CDR3 DNA: TGTGCCAGCAGGGAGACAGTCGGCCGCTACGAGCAGTACTTC
CDR3 protein: CASRETVGRYEQYF

V gene: TRBV16
clone size: NA
D gene: NA
J gene: TRBJ1-1
CDR3 DNA: TGTGCCAGCAGCCAATCCGGACATAATGGCGCTGAAGCTTTCTTT
CDR3 protein: CASSQSGHNGAEAFF

V gene: TRBV27
clone size: NA
D gene: NA
J gene: TRBJ2-5
CDR3 DNA: TGTGCCAGCAGTGGAGGGGGCCCTCTCCAAGAGACCCAGTACTTC
CDR3 protein: CASSGGGPLQETQYF

V gene: TRBV7-2
clone size: NA
D gene: TRBD2
J gene: TRBJ2-7
CDR3 DNA: TGTGCCAGCAGCTTAGAAGGGACTAGCGCCTACGAGCAGTACTTC
CDR3 protein: CASSLEGTSAYEQYF

V gene: TRBV6-5
clone size: NA
D gene: NA
J gene: TRBJ1-6
CDR3 DNA: TGTGCCAGCAGGATAAGACAGGTTTCACCCCTCCACTTT
CDR3 protein: CASRIRQVSPLHF

V gene: TRBV11-3
clone size: NA
D gene: TRBD1
J gene: TRBJ2-2
CDR3 DNA: TGTGCCAGCAGCTTAGCAGGGGGAAACACCGGGGAGCTGTTTTTT
CDR3 protein: CASSLAGGNTGELFF

V gene: TRBV9
clone size: NA
D gene: NA
J gene: TRBJ2-2
CDR3 DNA: TGTGCCAGCAGCCCCAGGGGAATGAACACCGGGGAGCTGTTTTTT
CDR3 protein: CASSPRGMNTGELFF

V gene: TRBV15
clone size: NA
D gene: TRBD1
J gene: TRBJ2-7
CDR3 DNA: TGTGCCACCAGCAGAGAAGGCACAGGGGGCTACGAGCAGTACTTC
CDR3 protein: CATSREGTGGYEQYF

V gene: TRBV28
clone size: NA
D gene: NA
J gene: TRBJ1-1
CDR3 DNA: TGTGCCAGCAGTTTATGGCAGGGACTCTTGAACACTGAAGCTTTCTTT
CDR3 protein: CASSLWQGLLNTEAFF

V gene: TRBV28
clone size: NA
D gene: NA
J gene: TRBJ1-2
CDR3 DNA: TGTGCCAGCAGTTTAGGAGGGCAGAACTATGGCTACACCTTC
CDR3 protein: CASSLGGQNYGYTF

V gene: TRBV21-1
clone size: NA
D gene: NA
J gene: TRBJ1-6
CDR3 DNA: TGTGCCAGCAGCGAGACAGGGGAGGGTAATTCACCCCTCCACTTT
CDR3 protein: CASSETGEGNSPLHF

V gene: TRBV28
clone size: NA
D gene: TRBD2
J gene: TRBJ2-4
CDR3 DNA: TGTGCCAGCAGTTTCCTTCTCACTCTAGCGGGAGGGGAAAACATTCAGTACTTC
CDR3 protein: CASSFLLTLAGGENIQYF

V gene: TRBV5-1
clone size: NA
D gene: TRBD2
J gene: TRBJ2-3
CDR3 DNA: TGCGCCAGCAGCTTACCTTTAGCGGGAGGCGCGGATACGCAGTATTTT
CDR3 protein: CASSLPLAGGADTQYF

V gene: TRBV2
clone size: NA
D gene: TRBD2
J gene: TRBJ2-3
CDR3 DNA: TGTGCCAGCCGAGCGGGAGGGCCTACAGATACGCAGTATTTT
CDR3 protein: CASRAGGPTDTQYF

V gene: TRBV19
clone size: NA
D gene: TRBD1
J gene: TRBJ1-1
CDR3 DNA: TGTGCCAGTAAAACGACAGGGCGGGGTACTGAAGCTTTCTTT
CDR3 protein: CASKTTGRGTEAFF

V gene: TRBV27
clone size: NA
D gene: TRBD1
J gene: TRBJ2-7
CDR3 DNA: TGTGCCAGCAGTTCGCCGGGACAGGGCGGCTACGAGCAGTACTTC
CDR3 protein: CASSSPGQGGYEQYF